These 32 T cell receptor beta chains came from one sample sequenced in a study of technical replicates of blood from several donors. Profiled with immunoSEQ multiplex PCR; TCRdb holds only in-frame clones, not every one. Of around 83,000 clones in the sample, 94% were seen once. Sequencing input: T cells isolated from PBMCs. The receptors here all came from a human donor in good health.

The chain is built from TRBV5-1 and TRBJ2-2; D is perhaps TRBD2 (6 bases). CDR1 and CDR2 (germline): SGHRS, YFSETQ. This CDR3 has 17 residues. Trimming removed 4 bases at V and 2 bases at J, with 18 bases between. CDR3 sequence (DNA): TGCGCCAGCAGCGGAGGGCCCCTAGGGGAAAACACCGGGGAGCTGTTTTTT. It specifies CASSGGPLGENTGELFF.

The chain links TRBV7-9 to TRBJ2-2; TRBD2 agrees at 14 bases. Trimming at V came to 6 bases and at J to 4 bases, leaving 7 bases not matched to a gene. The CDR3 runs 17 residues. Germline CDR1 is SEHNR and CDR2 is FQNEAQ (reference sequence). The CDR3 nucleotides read TGTGCCAGCAGAGGGACTAGCGGGAGACAGGTCACCGGGGAGCTGTTTTTT. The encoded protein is CASRGTSGRQVTGELFF.

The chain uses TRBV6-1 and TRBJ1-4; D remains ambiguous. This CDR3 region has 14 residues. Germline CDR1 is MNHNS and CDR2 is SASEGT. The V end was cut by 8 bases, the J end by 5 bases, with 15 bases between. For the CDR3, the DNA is TGTGCCAGCGCGGTAAGGATTAAGAATGAAAAACTGTTTTTT. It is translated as CASAVRIKNEKLFF.

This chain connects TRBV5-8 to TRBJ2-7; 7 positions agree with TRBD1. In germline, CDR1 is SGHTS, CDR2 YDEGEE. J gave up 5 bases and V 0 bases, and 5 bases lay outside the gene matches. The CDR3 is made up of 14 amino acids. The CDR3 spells CASSLGTGMNEQYF. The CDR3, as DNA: TGTGCCAGCAGCTTGGGGACAGGTATGAACGAGCAGTACTTC.

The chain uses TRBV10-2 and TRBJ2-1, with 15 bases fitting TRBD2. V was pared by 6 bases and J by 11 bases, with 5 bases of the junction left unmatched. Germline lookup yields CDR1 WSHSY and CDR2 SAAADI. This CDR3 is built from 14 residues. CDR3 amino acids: CASRAGLAGGKQFF. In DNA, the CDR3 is TGCGCCAGCAGGGCGGGACTAGCGGGAGGAAAGCAGTTCTTC.

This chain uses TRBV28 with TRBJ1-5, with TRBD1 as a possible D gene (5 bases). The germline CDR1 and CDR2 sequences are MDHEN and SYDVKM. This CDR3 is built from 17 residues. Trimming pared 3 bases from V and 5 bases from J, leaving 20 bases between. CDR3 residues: CASSFAAWGVLDQPQHF. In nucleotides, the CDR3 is TGTGCCAGCAGTTTCGCTGCCTGGGGGGTGCTGGATCAGCCCCAGCATTTT.

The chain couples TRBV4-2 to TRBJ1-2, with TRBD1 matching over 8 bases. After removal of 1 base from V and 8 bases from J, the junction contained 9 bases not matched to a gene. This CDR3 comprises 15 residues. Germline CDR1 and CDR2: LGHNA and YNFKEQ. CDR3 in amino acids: CASSQGDRTGAGYTF. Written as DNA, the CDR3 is TGTGCCAGCAGCCAAGGGGACAGGACCGGCGCCGGCTACACCTTC.

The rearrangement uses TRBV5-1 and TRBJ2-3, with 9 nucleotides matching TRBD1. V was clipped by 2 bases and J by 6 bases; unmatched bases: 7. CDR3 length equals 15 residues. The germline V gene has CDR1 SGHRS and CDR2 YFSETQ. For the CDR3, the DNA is TGCGCCAGCAGCTTACAGGGGGCGCACGCTGATACGCAGTATTTT. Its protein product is CASSLQGAHADTQYF.

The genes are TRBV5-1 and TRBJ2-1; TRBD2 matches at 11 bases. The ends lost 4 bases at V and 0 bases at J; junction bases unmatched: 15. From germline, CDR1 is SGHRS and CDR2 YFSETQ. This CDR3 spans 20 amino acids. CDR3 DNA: TGCGCCAGCAGCCATAGTTTCGGGACTAGCGGAACGAGCTCCTACAATGAGCAGTTCTTC. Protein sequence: CASSHSFGTSGTSSYNEQFF.

CDR3 sequence: CASSLLNQPQHF. CDR3 coding DNA: TGTGCCAGCAGTTTACTCAATCAGCCCCAGCATTTT. The genes are TRBV28 and TRBJ1-5; D is unclear. The germline gives CDR1 MDHEN, CDR2 SYDVKM. This CDR3 region has 12 residues. Deletions cut 2 bases from V and 3 bases from J, with 2 bases between.

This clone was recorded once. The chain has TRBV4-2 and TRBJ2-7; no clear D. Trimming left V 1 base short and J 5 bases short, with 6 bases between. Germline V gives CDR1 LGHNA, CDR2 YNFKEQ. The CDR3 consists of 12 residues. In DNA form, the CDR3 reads TGTGCCAGCAGCCAAGTAGCCCACGAGCAGTACTTC. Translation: CASSQVAHEQYF.

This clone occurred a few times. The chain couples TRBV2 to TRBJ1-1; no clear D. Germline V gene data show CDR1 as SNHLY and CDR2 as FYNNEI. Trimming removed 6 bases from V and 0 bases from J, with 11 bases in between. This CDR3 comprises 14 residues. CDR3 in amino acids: CASSPMTMNTEAFF. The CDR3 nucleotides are TGTGCCAGCAGCCCTATGACAATGAACACTGAAGCTTTCTTT.

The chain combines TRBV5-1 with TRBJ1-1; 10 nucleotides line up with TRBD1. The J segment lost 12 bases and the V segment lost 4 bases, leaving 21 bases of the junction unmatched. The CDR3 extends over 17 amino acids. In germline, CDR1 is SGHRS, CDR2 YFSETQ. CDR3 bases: TGCGCCAGCAGCCTCGGAGGGACAGGGGTTACCCCGGCCACCTCTTTCTTT. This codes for CASSLGGTGVTPATSFF.

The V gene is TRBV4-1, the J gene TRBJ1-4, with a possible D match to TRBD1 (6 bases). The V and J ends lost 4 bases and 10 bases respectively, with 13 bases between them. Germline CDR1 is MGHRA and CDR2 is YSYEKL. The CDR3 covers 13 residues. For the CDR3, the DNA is TGCGCCAGCAGCCCTGAAGGGGGGGGAAAACTGTTTTTT. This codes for CASSPEGGGKLFF.

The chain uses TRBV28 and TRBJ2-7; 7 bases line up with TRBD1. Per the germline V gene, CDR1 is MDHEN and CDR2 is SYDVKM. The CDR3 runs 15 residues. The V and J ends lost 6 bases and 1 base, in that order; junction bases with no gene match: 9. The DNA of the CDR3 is TGTGCCAGCAGGGTTGGACCAGGGGGTTCCTACGAGCAGTACTTC. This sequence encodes CASRVGPGGSYEQYF.

The CDR3 here is CASSVGRGQVAFF. CDR3 coding DNA: TGTGCCAGCAGCGTAGGGAGGGGACAGGTGGCTTTCTTT. V is TRBV9 and J is TRBJ1-1; 8 bases agree with TRBD1. V lost 0 bases, J lost 11 bases, and 6 bases stayed unmatched. The germline V gene has CDR1 SGDLS and CDR2 YYNGEE. The CDR3 has 13 amino acids.

The CDR3 region has the DNA TGTGCCAGTAGTATGGTAGCCTTTAGCAATCAGCCCCAGCATTTT. Protein product: CASSMVAFSNQPQHF. The chain couples TRBV19 to TRBJ1-5; D remains ambiguous. Trimming took off 3 bases at V and 0 bases at J, with 9 bases between the two ends. Germline CDR1 reads LNHDA; CDR2 reads SQIVND (reference sequence). The CDR3 is made up of 15 amino acids.

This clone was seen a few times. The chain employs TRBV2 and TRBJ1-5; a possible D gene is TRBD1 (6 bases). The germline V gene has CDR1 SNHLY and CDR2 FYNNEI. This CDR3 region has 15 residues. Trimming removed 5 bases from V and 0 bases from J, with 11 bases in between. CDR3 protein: CASSSGVYSNQPQHF. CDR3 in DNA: TGTGCCAGCAGTTCAGGGGTTTATAGCAATCAGCCCCAGCATTTT.

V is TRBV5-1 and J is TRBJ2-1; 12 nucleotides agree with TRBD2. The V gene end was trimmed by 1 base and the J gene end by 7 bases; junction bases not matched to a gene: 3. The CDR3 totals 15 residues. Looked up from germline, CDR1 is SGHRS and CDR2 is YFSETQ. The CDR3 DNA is TGCGCCAGCAGCTTGCGGACTAGCGGGGTGAATGAGCAGTTCTTC. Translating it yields CASSLRTSGVNEQFF.

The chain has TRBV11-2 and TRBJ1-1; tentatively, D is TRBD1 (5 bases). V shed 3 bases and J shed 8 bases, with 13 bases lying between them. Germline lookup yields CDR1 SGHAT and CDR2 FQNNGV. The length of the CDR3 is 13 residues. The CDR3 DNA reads TGTGCCAGCAGCTTGGGGGGGGTTTTAGAAGCTTTCTTT. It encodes CASSLGGVLEAFF.

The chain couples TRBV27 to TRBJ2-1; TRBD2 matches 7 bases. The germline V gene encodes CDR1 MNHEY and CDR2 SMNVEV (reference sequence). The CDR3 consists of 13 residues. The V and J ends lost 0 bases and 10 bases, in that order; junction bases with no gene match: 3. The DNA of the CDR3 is TGTGCCAGCAGTTTATCGGGAGGGAACGAGCAGTTCTTC. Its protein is CASSLSGGNEQFF.

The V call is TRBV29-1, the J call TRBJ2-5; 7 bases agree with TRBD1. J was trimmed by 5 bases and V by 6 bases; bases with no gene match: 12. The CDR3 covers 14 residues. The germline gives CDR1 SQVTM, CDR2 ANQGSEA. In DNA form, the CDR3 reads TGCAGCGTGGATTCACAGGGGACGGGGGAGACCCAGTACTTC. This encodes CSVDSQGTGETQYF.

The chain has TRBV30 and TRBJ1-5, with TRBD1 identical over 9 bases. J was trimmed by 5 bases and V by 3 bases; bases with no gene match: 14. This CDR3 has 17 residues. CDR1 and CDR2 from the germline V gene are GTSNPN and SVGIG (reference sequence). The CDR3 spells CAWSRPGQGIVDQPQHF. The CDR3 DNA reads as TGTGCCTGGAGCCGACCGGGACAGGGTATAGTAGATCAGCCCCAGCATTTT. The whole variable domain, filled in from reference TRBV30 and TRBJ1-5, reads SQTIHQWPATLVQPVGSPLSLECTVEGTSNPNLYWYRQAAGRGLQLLFYSVGIGQISSEVPQNLSASRPQDRQFILSSKKLLLSDSGFYLCAWSRPGQGIVDQPQHFGDGTRLSIL.

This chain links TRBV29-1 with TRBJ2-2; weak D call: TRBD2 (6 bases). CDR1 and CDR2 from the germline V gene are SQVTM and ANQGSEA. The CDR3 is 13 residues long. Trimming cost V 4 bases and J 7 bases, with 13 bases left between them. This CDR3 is CSVGRGLDGELFF. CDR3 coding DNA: TGCAGCGTTGGGAGGGGCCTTGACGGGGAGCTGTTTTTT.

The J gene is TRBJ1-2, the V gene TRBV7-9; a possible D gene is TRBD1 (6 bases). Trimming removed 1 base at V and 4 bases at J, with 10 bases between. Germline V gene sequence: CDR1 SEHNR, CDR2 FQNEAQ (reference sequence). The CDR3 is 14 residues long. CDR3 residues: CASSLEQGIYGYTF. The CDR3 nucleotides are TGTGCCAGCAGCTTAGAACAGGGTATCTATGGCTACACCTTC.

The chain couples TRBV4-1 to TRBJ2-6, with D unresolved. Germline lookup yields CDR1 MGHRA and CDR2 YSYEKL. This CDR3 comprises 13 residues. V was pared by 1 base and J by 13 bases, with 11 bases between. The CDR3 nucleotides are TGCGCCAGCAGCCAAGGTACAGTCCCTGTCCTGACTTTC. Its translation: CASSQGTVPVLTF.

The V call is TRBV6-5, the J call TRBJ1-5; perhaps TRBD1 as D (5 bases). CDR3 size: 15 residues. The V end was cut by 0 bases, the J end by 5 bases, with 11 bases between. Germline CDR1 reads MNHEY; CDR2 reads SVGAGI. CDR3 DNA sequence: TGTGCCAGCAGTTACTCTAGGGGCCTCGATCAGCCCCAGCATTTT. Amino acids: CASSYSRGLDQPQHF.

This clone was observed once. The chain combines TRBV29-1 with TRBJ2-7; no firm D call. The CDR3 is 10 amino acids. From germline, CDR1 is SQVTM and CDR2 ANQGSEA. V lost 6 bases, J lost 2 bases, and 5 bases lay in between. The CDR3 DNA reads TGCAGCGTCGCTACCTACGAGCAGTACTTC. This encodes CSVATYEQYF.

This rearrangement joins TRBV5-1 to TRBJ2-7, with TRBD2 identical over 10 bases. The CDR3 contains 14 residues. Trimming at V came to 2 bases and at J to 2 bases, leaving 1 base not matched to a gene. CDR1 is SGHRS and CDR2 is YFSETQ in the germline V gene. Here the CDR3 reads CASSLAGGTYEQYF. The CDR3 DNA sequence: TGCGCCAGCAGCTTAGCGGGAGGGACCTACGAGCAGTACTTC.

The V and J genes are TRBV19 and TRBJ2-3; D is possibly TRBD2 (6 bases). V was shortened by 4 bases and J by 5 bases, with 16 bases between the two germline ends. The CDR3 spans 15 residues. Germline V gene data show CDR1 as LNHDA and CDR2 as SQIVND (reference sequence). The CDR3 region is CASSKWRGPGDTQYF. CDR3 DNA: TGTGCCAGTAGTAAATGGCGGGGCCCCGGAGATACGCAGTATTTT.

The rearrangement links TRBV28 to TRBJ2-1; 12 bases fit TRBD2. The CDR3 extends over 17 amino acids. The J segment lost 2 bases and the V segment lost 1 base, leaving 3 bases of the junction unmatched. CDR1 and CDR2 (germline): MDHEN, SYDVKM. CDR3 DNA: TGTGCCAGCAGTTTATTGGCTAGCGGGAGGGCCTACAATGAGCAGTTCTTC. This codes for CASSLLASGRAYNEQFF.

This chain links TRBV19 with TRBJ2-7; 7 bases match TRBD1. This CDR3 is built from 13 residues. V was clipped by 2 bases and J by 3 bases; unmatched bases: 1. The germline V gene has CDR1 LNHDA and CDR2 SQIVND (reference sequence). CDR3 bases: TGTGCCAGTAGTATAAGGGACAGCTACGAGCAGTACTTC. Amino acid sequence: CASSIRDSYEQYF.